The clone carrying this TCR beta chain was counted at least ten times. The data belong to a study of T-cell reconstitution after alpha-beta-depleted transplantation in children. This CDR3 has 15 amino acids. V gave up 1 base and J gave up 4 bases; unmatched junction bases: 5. CDR1 and CDR2 (germline): DFQATT, SNEGSKA (reference sequence). Unique molecular identifiers were incorporated into the prepared TCRbeta library. TCRdb re-called the PCR reads through MiXCR, storing one row per CDR3 protein. Among about 92,000 distinct CDR3 sequences listed, over 9% were seen once. The gene calls are TRBV20-1 and TRBJ2-1, with 9 bases matching TRBD2. The source is a human donor who donated a stem cell graft to a child with inherited bone marrow failure. Specimen: PBMCs from the stem cell graft donor, collected from the stem cell graft. The CDR3: CSARGGTSTYNEQFF. The CDR3 DNA reads TGCAGTGCTAGAGGGGGGACTAGCACTTACAATGAGCAGTTCTTC.